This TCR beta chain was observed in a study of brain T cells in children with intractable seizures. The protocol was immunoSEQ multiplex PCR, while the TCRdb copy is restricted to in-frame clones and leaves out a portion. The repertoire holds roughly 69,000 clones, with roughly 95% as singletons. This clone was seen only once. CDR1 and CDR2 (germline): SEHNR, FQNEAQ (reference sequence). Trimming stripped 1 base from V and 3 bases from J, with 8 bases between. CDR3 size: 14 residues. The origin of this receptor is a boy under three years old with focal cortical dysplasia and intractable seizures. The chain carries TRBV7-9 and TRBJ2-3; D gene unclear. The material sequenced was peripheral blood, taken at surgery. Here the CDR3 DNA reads TGTGCCAGCAGCTTAGGGATGGGAACAGATACGCAGTATTTT. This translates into CASSLGMGTDTQYF. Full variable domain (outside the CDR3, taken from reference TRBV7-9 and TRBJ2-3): DTGVSQNPRHKITKRGQNVTFRCDPISEHNRLYWYRQTLGQGPEFLTYFQNEAQLEKSRLLSDRFSAERPKGSFSTLEIQRTEQGDSAMYLCASSLGMGTDTQYFGPGTRLTVL.